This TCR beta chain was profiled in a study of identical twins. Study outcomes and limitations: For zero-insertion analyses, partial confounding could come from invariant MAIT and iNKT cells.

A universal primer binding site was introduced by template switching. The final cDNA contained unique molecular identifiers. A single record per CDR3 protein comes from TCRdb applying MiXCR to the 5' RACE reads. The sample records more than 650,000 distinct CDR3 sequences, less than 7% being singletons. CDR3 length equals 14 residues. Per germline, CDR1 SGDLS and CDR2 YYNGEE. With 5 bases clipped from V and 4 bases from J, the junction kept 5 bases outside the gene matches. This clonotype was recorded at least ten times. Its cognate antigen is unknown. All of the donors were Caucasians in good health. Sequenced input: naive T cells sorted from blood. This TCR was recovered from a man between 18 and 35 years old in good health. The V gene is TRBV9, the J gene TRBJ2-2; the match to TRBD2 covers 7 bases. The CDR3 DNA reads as TGTGCCAGCAGGGGGACTACGAGCACCGGGGAGCTGTTTTTT. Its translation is CASRGTTSTGELFF.